A single sample is the source of the 12 T cell receptor beta chains below, sequenced in a study of CD8+CD57+ T cells in acquired aplastic anemia. It was genomic DNA that served as the template for profiling TCR beta VDJ and CDR3. Each CDR3 protein gets one entry after TCRdb re-called the reads with MiXCR. In the table there are hundreds of thousands of distinct CDR3 sequences, 82% of which are singletons. The sequenced patients had an expansion of CD8+CD57+ cells seen by flow cytometry. The sample consisted of sorted CD4+, CD8+, or CD8+CD57+ T cells (not recorded which) from PBMCs. The receptors come from a human donor with aplastic anemia.

The chain couples TRBV9 to TRBJ2-7, with D possibly being TRBD1 or TRBD2 (6 bases each). CDR3 size: 14 residues. Germline values: CDR1 SGDLS, CDR2 YYNGEE. Trimming took 2 bases from V and 6 from J, leaving 15 bases between them. CDR3 DNA sequence: TGTGCCAGCAGCGTCCGGACAGCCGGGAGCGAGCAGTACTTC. This codes for CASSVRTAGSEQYF.

This chain connects TRBV3-1 to TRBJ2-5; no clear D gene. Germline V gives CDR1 LGHDT, CDR2 YNNKEL (reference sequence). CDR3 length equals 12 residues. V dropped 6 bases and J dropped 4 bases, with 9 bases sitting between them. The CDR3 DNA follows: TGTGCCAGCAGTCTACGGAGAGAGACCCAGTACTTC. Its translation is CASSLRRETQYF.

Comments on this clonotype: Without the conserved terminal phenylalanine or tryptophan, this CDR3 likely stems from a read error. No DNA is shown, since the ends of the CDR3 on it are uncertain; the CDR3 is the one TCRdb lists. The chain has TRBV7-3 and TRBJ2-5; the DNA was not used to check the table's D call, TRBD1. The CDR3 is 12 amino acids in total, end residues counted. In germline, CDR1 is SGHTA, CDR2 FQGTGA. The CDR3 spells CAGHHADETHYL.

The rearrangement links TRBV2 to TRBJ2-3; perhaps TRBD1 as D (6 bases). Trimming stripped 6 bases from V and 11 bases from J, with 21 bases between. Germline V gene lookup returns CDR1 SNHLY and CDR2 FYNNEI. There are 14 residues in the CDR3. CDR3 sequence: CASSLGGTDDQQYF. The CDR3 nucleotides are TGTGCCAGCAGCTTAGGGGGAACTGATGATCAGCAGTATTTT.

Remarks on this clonotype: At one end, the junction sequence differs from germline, possibly due to a read error. This chain uses TRBV2 with TRBJ2-4; D assignment may be TRBD1 or TRBD2 (5 bases each). Germline assignment: CDR1 SNHLY and CDR2 FYNNEI. CDR3 length equals 12 residues. The DNA of the CDR3 is TGTGCCAGCGGGGACGGTGGGAAAAATACGCACTTC. Protein product: CASGDGGKNTHF.

Points on this clonotype: At one of its ends the junction is not consistent with the germline gene, which may arise from a read error. This chain uses TRBV7-7 with TRBJ1-6, with D uncertain. Germline CDR1 reads SSHAT; CDR2 reads FNYEAQ (reference sequence). This CDR3 is built from 14 residues. The CDR3 DNA reads as TGTTCCAGCAGCATGAGTGCCTATACACCAACGCTCCACTTT. This sequence encodes CSSSMSAYTPTLHF. Supplemented by reference TRBV7-7 and TRBJ1-6, the full variable domain reads GAGVSQSPRYKVTKRGQDVTLRCDPISSHATLYWYQQALGQGPEFLTYFNYEAQPDKSGLPSDRFSAERPEGSISTLTIQRTEQRDSAMYRCSSSMSAYTPTLHFGNGTRLTVT.

The chain uses TRBV7-2 and TRBJ2-7, with TRBD2 identical over 11 bases. V gave up 1 base and J gave up 1 base; unmatched junction bases: 9. Germline values: CDR1 SGHTA, CDR2 FQGNSA. CDR3 size: 18 residues. The CDR3 loop is CASSLETSGTALSYEQYV. The DNA of the CDR3 is TGTGCCAGCAGCTTAGAGACTAGCGGGACAGCCCTTTCCTACGAGCAGTACGTC.

The rearrangement links TRBV2 to TRBJ2-2, with D maybe TRBD1 (6 bases). The DNA end lines up better with TRBJ2-3; the J call may be wrong. The CDR3 is made up of 13 amino acids. Germline assignment: CDR1 SNHLY and CDR2 FYNNEI. The CDR3 DNA is TGTGCCACCTTGGCAGGGGACACCGATGAGCAGTATTTT. This codes for CATLAGDTDEQYF.

This clonotype turned up a few times. One junction end does not reproduce the germline sequence, and a read error may be involved. The chain uses TRBV7-8 and TRBJ1-1; D possibly corresponds to TRBD1 (5 bases). The CDR3 is 15 amino acids. CDR1 is SGHVS and CDR2 is FQNEAQ in the germline V gene. The CDR3 DNA sequence: TGTGCCAGCAGCTTAGATGTGGGAGGGGATACTGAGGCTTTCTTT. Residues: CASSLDVGGDTEAFF.

This chain connects TRBV20-1 to TRBJ2-7, with D hard to call. V was shortened by 3 bases and J by 2 bases, with 8 bases between the two germline ends. CDR1 is DFQATT, CDR2 SNEGSKA, per germline (reference sequence). The CDR3 runs to 12 residues. CDR3 residues: CSASRPPYEQYF. The CDR3 region has the DNA TGCAGTGCTAGCAGGCCCCCCTACGAGCAGTACTTC.

Regarding this clonotype: The junction shows a germline mismatch at one end, possibly a read error. The V call is TRBV7-8, the J call TRBJ1-1, with 7 bases aligning to TRBD1. Germline V gene lookup returns CDR1 SGHVS and CDR2 FQNEAQ. The CDR3 loop spans 17 amino acids. As DNA, the CDR3 is TGTGCCAGCAGCTGGGGGGGCCGACAGGGAGGAAACAATGAAGCTTTCTTT. It is translated as CASSWGGRQGGNNEAFF.

The table lists this clonotype with a few counts. The V call is TRBV10-3, the J call TRBJ2-2; 7 positions match TRBD1. This CDR3 is 16 amino acids long. The J segment lost 2 bases and the V segment lost 6 bases, leaving 9 bases of the junction unmatched. Germline V CDR1 and CDR2: ENHRY, SYGVKD. The CDR3 DNA is TGTGCCATCAGGGATGACCGGGACAGTAACACCGGGGAGCTGTTTTTT. It yields the protein CAIRDDRDSNTGELFF.